Presented here are 2 T cell receptor beta chains from one specimen sequenced in a study of cytomegalovirus exposure and HLA in healthy donors. PCR used 60 Vbeta primers and 13 Jbeta primers. The method was immunoSEQ multiplex PCR; TCRdb's version includes in-frame clones alone and lacks a portion of them. The sample carries some 50,000 clones, approximately 70% recorded once. Sequenced: PBMCs. The receptors derive from a man aged 30-40 years in good health and CMV-seronegative.

The chain employs TRBV30 and TRBJ1-5; D is unresolved. Trimming removed 1 base from V and 3 bases from J, with 7 bases in between. The length of the CDR3 is 13 residues. CDR1 GTSNPN and CDR2 SVGIG come from the germline V gene (reference sequence). The CDR3 sequence: CAWSESDNQPQHF. The CDR3 DNA is TGTGCCTGGAGTGAGTCAGACAATCAGCCCCAGCATTTT.

The chain recombines TRBV10-1 with TRBJ1-2; 9 nucleotides align to TRBD1. The CDR3 loop spans 13 amino acids. V was clipped by 2 bases and J by 7 bases; unmatched bases: 2. Germline values: CDR1 WNHNN, CDR2 SYGVQD (reference sequence). CDR3: CASSEGQGLGYTF. The CDR3 bases are TGCGCCAGCAGTGAGGGACAGGGGCTTGGCTACACCTTC.